Below, 17 T cell receptor beta chains from the same sample are listed, as sequenced in a study of regulatory T cells in long-lasting Graves disease (dated by TCRdb to about 2021). Read against the paper, the sample's time point label means: newly diagnosed GD, antithyroid drugs for less than 3 months. For both TCR sequencing and RNA sequencing, RNA was extracted from PBMCs in TRIzol. Preparation of the library involved multiplex PCR. Data came from an Illumina HiSeq 4000. CDR3 regions were amplified by Arm-PCR with iRepertoire HTBI primers to construct TCR beta libraries. Using fastp trimming at Q25 and MiXCR clonotype assembly, TCRdb reanalyzed the public sequencing data and kept in-frame beta chains. Records with the same CDR3 protein are collapsed into one entry carrying the most frequent genes and DNA. The sample table lists 300,000 to 400,000 distinct CDR3 sequences, over 15% of them with a count of one. The ten most abundant clones make up roughly 27% of the sample.

This sample also appeared in a second study, on T cells in Graves' hyperthyroidism and ophthalmopathy.

The material sequenced was peripheral blood mononuclear cells (PBMCs), taken at new diagnosis, from a patient treated with antithyroid drugs. All receptors derive from a man between 35 and 55 years old with Graves disease. Donor details come from another sample of the same person, matched by shared clones.

In this sample, this clonotype turned up many times. The CDR3 sequence is CASSSYRGEQYF. As DNA, the CDR3 is TGTGCCAGCAGCTCCTACAGGGGCGAGCAGTACTTC. V is TRBV7-6 and J is TRBJ2-7; TRBD1 matches at 7 bases. This CDR3 has 12 amino acids. V shed 4 bases and J 6 bases; nucleotides not matched to a gene: 3. Germline-derived CDR1 and CDR2 are SGHVS and FNYEAQ.

This clonotype was picked up a small number of times. V and J are TRBV29-1 and TRBJ2-1; 7 positions agree with TRBD1. The CDR3 consists of 15 residues. CDR1 and CDR2 (germline): SQVTM, ANQGSEA. The junction had 6 bases not matched to a gene; V was cut back by 0 bases and J by 4 bases. The CDR3 DNA sequence: TGCAGCGTTGAAGATAGAGGGGGCGGGTACAATGAGCAGTTCTTC. This codes for CSVEDRGGGYNEQFF.

This clonotype has at least ten counts. The rearrangement uses TRBV5-1 and TRBJ1-1, with unresolved D. The CDR3 totals 16 residues. V gave up 3 bases and J gave up 1 base, with 16 bases separating them. Germline values: CDR1 SGHRS, CDR2 YFSETQ. CDR3 nucleotides: TGCGCCAGCAGCTGGTCCGGGGTTACACCGAACACTGAAGCTTTCTTT. This sequence encodes CASSWSGVTPNTEAFF.

J is TRBJ2-7 and V is TRBV4-1, with 10 bases identical to TRBD1. Germline CDR1 is MGHRA and CDR2 is YSYEKL. V trimming: 0 bases; J trimming: 7 bases; junction bases outside the gene matches: 12. The CDR3 extends over 17 amino acids. This chain's CDR3 is CASSQDMAGQGLKEQYF. For the CDR3, the DNA is TGCGCCAGCAGCCAAGATATGGCGGGACAGGGGCTTAAAGAGCAGTACTTC.

This clonotype has at least ten counts. The chain recombines TRBV7-2 with TRBJ2-3; D possibly corresponds to TRBD1 (7 bases). Trimming stripped 5 bases from V and 3 bases from J, with 18 bases between. CDR1 is SGHTA, CDR2 FQGNSA, per germline. The CDR3 length is 16 residues. This CDR3 is CASSRRTGGGTDTQYF. In DNA form, the CDR3 reads TGTGCCAGCAGCCGTCGGACAGGCGGAGGGACAGATACGCAGTATTTT.

The sample holds many counts of this clonotype. The chain couples TRBV6-1 to TRBJ1-1; a weak D match, TRBD1 (5 bases). The CDR3 extends over 16 amino acids. The germline V gene has CDR1 MNHNS and CDR2 SASEGT. Between the trimmed V and J ends, which lost 5 bases and 4 bases, there was a span of 20 bases. This chain's CDR3 is CASSKRAAGGSTEAFF. In nucleotides, the CDR3 is TGTGCCAGCAGTAAAAGGGCAGCCGGGGGGAGCACTGAAGCTTTCTTT.

The sample holds many counts of this clonotype. CDR3 protein: CASSPQGRRTEAFF. The CDR3 DNA reads TGTGCCAGCAGTCCGCAGGGCCGACGGACTGAAGCTTTCTTT. The chain has TRBV7-2 and TRBJ1-1, with D perhaps TRBD1 (5 bases). The CDR3 covers 14 residues. The germline V and J ends were trimmed by 6 bases and 5 bases, with 16 bases remaining between them. The germline CDR1 and CDR2 sequences are SGHTA and FQGNSA. The full variable domain, completed using reference TRBV7-2 and TRBJ1-1, is GAGVSQSPSNKVTEKGKDVELRCDPISGHTALYWYRQSLGQGLEFLIYFQGNSAPDKSGLPSDRFSAERTGGSVSTLTIQRTQQEDSAVYLCASSPQGRRTEAFFGQGTRLTVV.

Many counts were recorded for this clonotype. The rearrangement links TRBV2 to TRBJ2-5; D gene unclear. The germline V gene encodes CDR1 SNHLY and CDR2 FYNNEI. The ends were cut back, 7 bases at V and 3 bases at J, with 9 bases in the middle. This CDR3 spans 12 amino acids. As DNA, the CDR3 is TGTGCCAGCAAGTCTCGAAAAGAGACCCAGTACTTC. Amino acid sequence: CASKSRKETQYF. Variable domain in full (rest from reference TRBV2 and TRBJ2-5): EPEVTQTPSHQVTQMGQEVILRCVPISNHLYFYWYRQILGQKVEFLVSFYNNEISEKSEIFDDQFSVERPDGSNFTLKIRSTKLEDSAMYFCASKSRKETQYFGPGTRLLVL.

This clonotype came up a few times. V gene TRBV20-1 combines with J gene TRBJ2-5, with 11 nucleotides matching TRBD2. The germline CDR1 and CDR2 sequences are DFQATT and SNEGSKA (reference sequence). The length of the CDR3 is 16 residues. The V segment lost 1 base and the J segment 2 bases; nucleotides outside the gene matches: 6. The CDR3 DNA is TGCAGTGCTAGAGGACTAGCGGGGACCCTTCAAGAGACCCAGTACTTC. This translates into CSARGLAGTLQETQYF.

Many counts were recorded for this clonotype. V gene TRBV5-1 combines with J gene TRBJ2-7, with a possible D match to TRBD1 (6 bases). The ends were cut back, 3 bases at V and 6 bases at J, with 19 bases in the middle. The CDR3 is made up of 15 amino acids. CDR1 is SGHRS and CDR2 is YFSETQ in the germline V gene. CDR3 loop: CASSSTTGMGLEQYF. The CDR3 nucleotides are TGCGCCAGCAGCTCGACAACAGGGATGGGGCTCGAGCAGTACTTC.

This clonotype was detected ten times or more. The chain couples TRBV3-1 to TRBJ2-2, with D perhaps TRBD2 (5 bases). The CDR3 is 16 amino acids. The V end lost 3 bases, the J end lost 6 bases, and 17 bases lay between the germline ends. Per the germline V gene, CDR1 is LGHDT and CDR2 is YNNKEL (reference sequence). The CDR3 region is CASSHALRERAGELFF. The CDR3 region has the DNA TGTGCCAGCAGCCATGCTCTAAGGGAGAGGGCCGGGGAGCTGTTTTTT. Variable domain in full (rest from reference TRBV3-1 and TRBJ2-2): DTAVSQTPKYLVTQMGNDKSIKCEQNLGHDTMYWYKQDSKKFLKIMFSYNNKELIINETVPNRFSPKSPDKAHLNLHINSLELGDSAVYFCASSHALRERAGELFFGEGSRLTVL.

This clonotype occurred many times. J is TRBJ1-5 and V is TRBV2; D is perhaps TRBD1 (5 bases). The CDR3 spans 13 residues. V was cut by 6 bases and J by 3 bases, with 9 bases left in between. From germline, CDR1 is SNHLY and CDR2 FYNNEI. The DNA for the CDR3 is TGTGCCAGCAGCGGGGACCACAATCAGCCCCAGCATTTT. Translation: CASSGDHNQPQHF.

This clonotype was detected many times. The chain couples TRBV7-2 to TRBJ2-7, with 10 bases lining up with TRBD2. Germline CDR1 SGHTA, CDR2 FQGNSA. This CDR3 comprises 14 residues. V lost 2 bases, J lost 4 bases, and 2 bases stayed unmatched. As DNA, the CDR3 is TGTGCCAGCAGCTTATCTAGCGGGGGTTACGAGCAGTACTTC. This codes for CASSLSSGGYEQYF. Filled out from reference TRBV7-2 and TRBJ2-7, the complete variable domain reads GAGVSQSPSNKVTEKGKDVELRCDPISGHTALYWYRQSLGQGLEFLIYFQGNSAPDKSGLPSDRFSAERTGGSVSTLTIQRTQQEDSAVYLCASSLSSGGYEQYFGPGTRLTVT.

The chain is built from TRBV10-3 and TRBJ2-3; 8 bases are shared with TRBD2. The CDR3 has 15 residues. From germline, CDR1 is ENHRY and CDR2 SYGVKD. Trimming removed 3 bases from V and 2 bases from J; junction bases left unmatched: 4. DNA of the CDR3: TGTGCCATCAGTGATTCGCGGGGGGTCACAGATACGCAGTATTTT. As protein: CAISDSRGVTDTQYF.

J is TRBJ2-5 and V is TRBV19, with D unclear. The V and J ends lost 2 bases and 5 bases respectively, with 12 bases between them. CDR3 size: 14 residues. Germline V gives CDR1 LNHDA, CDR2 SQIVND (reference sequence). The CDR3 spells CASSITRARETQYF. The CDR3 DNA sequence: TGTGCCAGTAGTATAACAAGAGCCCGGGAGACCCAGTACTTC.

The CDR3: CASSFFIGGGSNYEQYF. As DNA, the CDR3 is TGTGCCAGCAGCTTTTTCATAGGTGGGGGATCTAACTACGAGCAGTACTTC. This chain connects TRBV11-2 to TRBJ2-7; D possibly matches TRBD1 or TRBD2 (5 bases each). CDR1 and CDR2 from the germline V gene are SGHAT and FQNNGV. This CDR3 contains 17 residues. Trimming pared 3 bases from V and 3 bases from J, leaving 21 bases between. Based on the CDR3 plus reference TRBV11-2 and TRBJ2-7, the full variable domain is EAGVAQSPRYKIIEKRQSVAFWCNPISGHATLYWYQQILGQGPKLLIQFQNNGVVDDSQLPKDRFSAERLKGVDSTLKIQPAKLEDSAVYLCASSFFIGGGSNYEQYFGPGTRLTVT.

In this sample, this clonotype turned up many times. This rearrangement joins TRBV12-3 or TRBV12-4 to TRBJ1-6; D is ambiguous. The CDR3 sequence is 13 residues long. Trimming took off 6 bases at V and 10 bases at J, with 13 bases between the two ends. The CDR3 DNA follows: TGTGCCAGCAGCTACCAACCGGAATCACCCCTCCACTTT. Its translation: CASSYQPESPLHF.